The clone carrying this T cell receptor beta chain was seen a handful of times. Its target is unknown. In the library, individual cDNA molecules carried attached unique molecular identifiers. TCRdb processed the 5' RACE reads anew with MiXCR; each CDR3 protein has one entry. There are about 55,000 distinct CDR3 sequences in the sample; roughly 13% occur only once, and approximately 9.4% lies in the top ten. The data derive from a study of early T cells in non-severe SARS-CoV-2 infection. Overall study context: Alpha and beta chains were unpaired, from unsorted whole-blood bulk RNA. Regarding the study as a whole: Anti-spike CD8 specificities were favored by VDJdb matching, whose results missed private and CD4 specificities.

The CDR3 runs to 13 residues. V lost 2 bases, J lost 5 bases, and 6 bases lay in between. The chain recombines TRBV12-3 or TRBV12-4 with TRBJ1-4; unclear D gene. The sequence derives from an adult who was a healthcare worker with PCR-confirmed SARS-CoV-2 infection or an uninfected control (not recorded which). This specimen consisted of whole blood, obtained at baseline. The CDR3 is CASSLSRNEKLFF. CDR3 nucleotide sequence: TGTGCCAGCAGTTTATCGAGGAATGAAAAACTGTTTTTT.